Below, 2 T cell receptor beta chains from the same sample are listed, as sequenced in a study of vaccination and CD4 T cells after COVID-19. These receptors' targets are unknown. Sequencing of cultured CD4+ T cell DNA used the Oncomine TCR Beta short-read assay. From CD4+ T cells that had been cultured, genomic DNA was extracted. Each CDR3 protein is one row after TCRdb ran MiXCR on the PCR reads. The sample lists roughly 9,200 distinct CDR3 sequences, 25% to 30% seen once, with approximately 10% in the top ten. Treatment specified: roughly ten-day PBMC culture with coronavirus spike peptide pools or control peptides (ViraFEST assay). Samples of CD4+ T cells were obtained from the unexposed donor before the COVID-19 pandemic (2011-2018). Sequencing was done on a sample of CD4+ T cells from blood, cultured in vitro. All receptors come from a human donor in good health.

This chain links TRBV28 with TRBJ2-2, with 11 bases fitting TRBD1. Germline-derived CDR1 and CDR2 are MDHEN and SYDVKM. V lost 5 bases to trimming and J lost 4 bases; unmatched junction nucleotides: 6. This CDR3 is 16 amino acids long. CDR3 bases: TGTGCCAGCAGTGGCCGGACAGGGGGCGGCACCGGGGAGCTGTTTTTT. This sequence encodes CASSGRTGGGTGELFF.

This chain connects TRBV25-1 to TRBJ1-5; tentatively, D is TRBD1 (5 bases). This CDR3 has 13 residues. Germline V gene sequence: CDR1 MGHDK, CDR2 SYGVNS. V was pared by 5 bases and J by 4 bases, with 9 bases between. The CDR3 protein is CASSQSGNQPQHF. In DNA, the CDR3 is TGTGCCAGCAGTCAATCAGGGAATCAGCCCCAGCATTTT.